This TCR beta chain was sequenced during a study of cytomegalovirus exposure and HLA in healthy donors. Study conclusions and caveats: Most of the TCR beta V segments (in an earlier analysis) were productive either about 87% or about 30% of the time. Cytomegalovirus-associated TCR beta chains were listed, numbering some 150.

Worth noting for this clone: Its antigen is undetermined. At one boundary the junction diverges from the germline segment, which might be a read error.

Looked up from germline, CDR1 is KGHSH and CDR2 is LQKENI. The CDR3 totals 12 residues. Use of 60 Vbeta and 13 Jbeta primers characterized the PCR. Assay used: immunoSEQ multiplex PCR; TCRdb lists only in-frame clones, some missing. The sample shows approximately 200,000 clones, 79% of them seen only once. The sequence was collected from a girl aged 10 to 17 in good health and CMV-seropositive. Sequencing used PBMCs. The rearrangement links TRBV18 to TRBJ1-2; no clear D. CDR3 residues: CASSPSDGILNF. CDR3 in DNA: TGTGCCAGCTCACCATCCGACGGGATACTGAACTTC.